Each of the 27 T cell receptor beta chains below was sequenced from the same sample in a study of blood T cells in healthy people across ages. A second PCR, run for 7 to 11 cycles, used a sample-barcoded 5' primer plus a J-beta primer mix. MiXCR, run by TCRdb on the 5' RACE reads, gives a single entry per CDR3 protein. The profile shows about 1,500,000 distinct CDR3 sequences, approximately 30% of them singletons. Sequenced sample: blood. Receptors originate from a woman aged 25 to 39 in good health.

About this clonotype itself: This could be a read error, since a much larger clone is one nucleotide away. This chain joins TRBV29-1 and TRBJ2-5, with a possible D match to TRBD2 (5 bases). V lost 7 bases, J lost 7 bases, and 25 bases lay in between. CDR1 and CDR2 from the germline V gene are SQVTM and ANQGSEA. The CDR3 consists of 15 residues. As DNA, the CDR3 is TGCAGCGCAAGACTTCGGGGAGAGGCGAGAGGGACCCAGTACTTC. Translated: CSARLRGEARGTQYF.

The chain has TRBV25-1 and TRBJ2-1; no clear D. V was pared by 1 base and J by 6 bases, with 10 bases between. This CDR3 comprises 14 residues. The germline gives CDR1 MGHDK, CDR2 SYGVNS. The CDR3 nucleotides read TGTGCCAGCAGTGAATGGGTGGATCGCAATGAGCAGTTCTTC. It translates to CASSEWVDRNEQFF.

The J gene is TRBJ2-7, the V gene TRBV12-3 or TRBV12-4; D tentatively reads TRBD1 or TRBD2 (5 bases each). CDR3 length: 15 residues. The ends were cut back, 2 bases at V and 0 bases at J, with 11 bases in the middle. CDR3 bases: TGTGCCAGCAGTTTACTGGGGACCCACTCCTACGAGCAGTACTTC. Translation: CASSLLGTHSYEQYF.

The chain carries TRBV9 and TRBJ2-1; perhaps TRBD1 as D (6 bases). The germline V gene encodes CDR1 SGDLS and CDR2 YYNGEE. V dropped 0 bases and J dropped 9 bases, with 10 bases sitting between them. The CDR3 consists of 13 residues. The DNA of the CDR3 is TGTGCCAGCAGCGTAGACAGGGCCAGTGAGCAGTTCTTC. This codes for CASSVDRASEQFF. The full variable domain, with the rest looked up from reference TRBV9 and TRBJ2-1, is DSGVTQTPKHLITATGQRVTLRCSPRSGDLSVYWYQQSLDQGLQFLIQYYNGEERAKGNILERFSAQQFPDLHSELNLSSLELGDSALYFCASSVDRASEQFFGPGTRLTVL.

The chain has TRBV27 and TRBJ2-5, with unresolved D. The J call may be mistaken, given a closer DNA end match to TRBJ2-1. Germline CDR1 MNHEY, CDR2 SMNVEV (reference sequence). The CDR3 covers 12 residues. The CDR3 protein is CASRGSQETQFF. The CDR3 nucleotides read TGTGCCAGCAGAGGCAGCCAAGAGACCCAGTTCTTC.

This clonotype was found many times. This rearrangement joins TRBV19 to TRBJ2-1; weak D call: TRBD2 (5 bases). The V and J ends lost 3 bases and 2 bases respectively, with 14 bases between them. The CDR3 extends over 16 amino acids. Germline loops: CDR1 LNHDA, CDR2 SQIVND (reference sequence). The CDR3 nucleotides read TGTGCCAGTAGTATTAGCGCGAAGCCCCCCTACAATGAGCAGTTCTTC. Residues: CASSISAKPPYNEQFF.

The gene calls are TRBV5-1 and TRBJ2-3; 9 positions match TRBD2. With V trimmed by 4 bases and J by 2 bases, 8 bases remained unmatched. The CDR3 covers 16 residues. Per germline, CDR1 SGHRS and CDR2 YFSETQ. The CDR3 coding sequence is TGCGCCAGCAGCGTGGGAGCTAGCGGGGCCACAGATACGCAGTATTTT. Translation gives CASSVGASGATDTQYF.

This clonotype was observed many times. V is TRBV7-9 and J is TRBJ2-7; the D gene is possibly TRBD2 (6 bases). The length of the CDR3 is 15 residues. Germline V gene sequence: CDR1 SEHNR, CDR2 FQNEAQ (reference sequence). V was pared by 6 bases and J by 2 bases, with 17 bases between. CDR3 residues: CASRTPGELTYEQYF. The DNA for the CDR3 is TGTGCCAGCAGAACACCGGGAGAATTAACCTACGAGCAGTACTTC.

The chain employs TRBV6-2 or TRBV6-3 and TRBJ1-5, with D unclear. Germline V gene lookup returns CDR1 MNHEY and CDR2 SVGEGT. Deletions cut 2 bases from V and 11 bases from J, with 10 bases between. The CDR3 is 12 amino acids. Here the CDR3 DNA reads TGTGCCAGCAGTTACACCCCCTGGGCCCAGCATTTT. Translating it yields CASSYTPWAQHF.

This clonotype was seen only a few times. The chain is built from TRBV12-3 or TRBV12-4 and TRBJ2-1; D might be TRBD2 (6 bases). V was shortened by 1 base and J by 6 bases, with 10 bases between the two germline ends. The CDR3 consists of 14 residues. The CDR3 coding sequence is TGTGCCAGCAGTTTAGGGGAGGTCCCCAATGAGCAGTTCTTC. It is translated as CASSLGEVPNEQFF.

This clonotype was counted ten times or more. The chain carries TRBV2 and TRBJ2-5; possibly TRBD2 for D (5 bases). Germline-derived CDR1 and CDR2 are SNHLY and FYNNEI. The germline V and J ends were trimmed by 5 bases and 7 bases, with 14 bases remaining between them. The CDR3 is 13 amino acids. This chain's CDR3 is CASSRGSLGTQYF. The CDR3 nucleotides read TGTGCCAGCAGTAGAGGGAGCCTGGGGACCCAGTACTTC.

This clonotype was seen ten or more times. The chain joins TRBV6-6 to TRBJ2-4, with D possibly being TRBD2 (6 bases). The CDR3 consists of 15 residues. The V and J ends lost 1 base and 1 base respectively, with 8 bases between them. CDR1 is MNHNY, CDR2 SVGAGI, per germline (reference sequence). The CDR3 here is CASSYLEGAKNIQYF. The DNA of the CDR3 is TGTGCCAGCAGTTACTTGGAGGGTGCCAAAAACATTCAGTACTTC.

In this sample, this clonotype turned up a few times. The rearrangement links TRBV9 to TRBJ2-3; 8 bases are shared with TRBD2. Germline V gives CDR1 SGDLS, CDR2 YYNGEE. This CDR3 contains 17 residues. V lost 3 bases and J lost 6; bases outside the gene matches: 15. The CDR3 loop is CASSAGGLGVYLDTQYF. DNA for the CDR3: TGTGCCAGCAGCGCCGGGGGACTAGGGGTTTACTTGGATACGCAGTATTTT. Full variable domain (outside the CDR3, taken from reference TRBV9 and TRBJ2-3): DSGVTQTPKHLITATGQRVTLRCSPRSGDLSVYWYQQSLDQGLQFLIQYYNGEERAKGNILERFSAQQFPDLHSELNLSSLELGDSALYFCASSAGGLGVYLDTQYFGPGTRLTVL.

This clonotype was seen a handful of times. This sequence joins TRBV5-1 and TRBJ2-3; either TRBD1 or TRBD2 may supply D (5 bases each). In germline, CDR1 is SGHRS, CDR2 YFSETQ. V was trimmed by 2 bases and J by 2 bases, leaving 12 bases between them. This CDR3 is built from 15 residues. CDR3 residues: CASSFEGTLTDTQYF. The CDR3, as DNA: TGCGCCAGCAGCTTTGAAGGGACCCTCACAGATACGCAGTATTTT. Complete variable domain (other parts from reference TRBV5-1 and TRBJ2-3): KAGVTQTPRYLIKTRGQQVTLSCSPISGHRSVSWYQQTPGQGLQFLFEYFSETQRNKGNFPGRFSGRQFSNSRSEMNVSTLELGDSALYLCASSFEGTLTDTQYFGPGTRLTVL.

At least ten counts were recorded for this clonotype. The V and J genes are TRBV18 and TRBJ2-3; D is undetermined. Per the germline V gene, CDR1 is KGHSH and CDR2 is LQKENI. The V end was cut by 8 bases, the J end by 4 bases, with 7 bases between. This CDR3 is built from 11 residues. CDR3 DNA: TGTGCCAGCAGCCCGTCAGATACGCAGTATTTT. Translation: CASSPSDTQYF.

Remarks on this clonotype: Sequence at one end of the junction differs from germline and may be a read error. This rearrangement joins TRBV7-9 to TRBJ2-1; no definite D call. There are 15 residues in the CDR3. Germline CDR1 SEHNR, CDR2 FQNEAQ (reference sequence). CDR3 nucleotides: TGTGCCAGCAGACCTGTCTACAGCTCCTGCAATGAGCAGTTCTTC. The encoded protein is CASRPVYSSCNEQFF.

This clonotype showed up many times. The gene calls are TRBV12-3 or TRBV12-4 and TRBJ2-7; the D is unclear. Trimming left V 6 bases short and J 2 bases short, with 8 bases between. CDR3 length: 12 amino acids. The CDR3 nucleotides are TGTGCCAGCAGCCCCAGAGCCTACGAGCAGTACTTC. The encoded protein is CASSPRAYEQYF.

Ten or more counts support this clonotype. V usage is TRBV29-1 and J usage is TRBJ2-1; D is unclear. The germline V gene has CDR1 SQVTM and CDR2 ANQGSEA. The CDR3 is 12 residues long. V was clipped by 7 bases and J by 0 bases, with 7 bases between them. The CDR3: CSGGSSYNEQFF. CDR3 bases: TGCAGCGGCGGAAGCTCCTACAATGAGCAGTTCTTC.

This clonotype occurred many times. The chain joins TRBV5-1 to TRBJ2-3; no clear D. CDR3 length equals 13 residues. The germline V gene encodes CDR1 SGHRS and CDR2 YFSETQ. The V end lost 2 bases, the J end lost 6 bases, and 10 bases lay between the germline ends. The CDR3 loop reads CASSFRQEDTQYF. CDR3 DNA sequence: TGCGCCAGCAGCTTTCGTCAGGAGGATACGCAGTATTTT.

This clonotype was seen once. The gene calls are TRBV3-1 and TRBJ1-4, with TRBD1 as a possible D gene (5 bases). The CDR3 spans 15 residues. Germline V gene lookup returns CDR1 LGHDT and CDR2 YNNKEL (reference sequence). The ends were cut back, 1 base at V and 8 bases at J, with 14 bases in the middle. CDR3 coding DNA: TGTGCCAGCAGCCAAGTGGCGGCAGGGAAGGAAAAACTGTTTTTT. The encoded protein is CASSQVAAGKEKLFF.

The sample holds many counts of this clonotype. The genes are TRBV5-5 and TRBJ1-2; D not certain. The V and J ends lost 1 base and 0 bases respectively, with 7 bases between them. In germline, CDR1 is SGHKS, CDR2 YYEKEE (reference sequence). The CDR3 consists of 14 residues. The DNA for the CDR3 is TGTGCCAGCAGCTTGACAGTCCCTAACTATGGCTACACCTTC. Translation: CASSLTVPNYGYTF.

This clonotype was recorded a few times. V is TRBV29-1 and J is TRBJ2-2; D is possibly TRBD1 (5 bases). The CDR3 is 14 amino acids. V lost 5 bases to trimming and J lost 4 bases, with 14 bases between them. Germline V gene lookup returns CDR1 SQVTM and CDR2 ANQGSEA. The CDR3 loop is CSVPGQLGTGELFF. The CDR3 nucleotides read TGCAGCGTTCCCGGACAATTGGGCACCGGGGAGCTGTTTTTT.

The rearrangement joins TRBV7-2 to TRBJ2-7; weak D call: TRBD1 (6 bases). This CDR3 is 14 amino acids long. Trimming cost V 4 bases and J 4 bases, with 14 bases left between them. The germline gives CDR1 SGHTA, CDR2 FQGNSA. This CDR3 is CASSSRQDIYEQYF. The CDR3 region has the DNA TGTGCCAGCAGCTCCCGACAGGATATTTACGAGCAGTACTTC.

The rearrangement links TRBV6-5 to TRBJ2-6, with unresolved D. CDR1 and CDR2 from the germline V gene are MNHEY and SVGAGI. V was clipped by 0 bases and J by 2 bases, with 8 bases between them. This CDR3 region has 16 residues. The CDR3 nucleotides read TGTGCCAGCAGTTACTCGGGGTCTACTGGGGCCAACGTCCTGACTTTC. This sequence encodes CASSYSGSTGANVLTF.

This clonotype was seen a few times. The chain links TRBV7-2 to TRBJ1-2; D uncertain. There are 12 residues in the CDR3. Germline V lookup: CDR1 SGHTA, CDR2 FQGNSA. Trimming pared 3 bases from V and 5 bases from J, leaving 7 bases between. CDR3 in DNA: TGTGCCAGCAGCTTTGTTCGGTATGGCTACACCTTC. Amino acid sequence: CASSFVRYGYTF.

The chain combines TRBV11-2 with TRBJ2-3, with D unclear. The CDR3 is made up of 15 amino acids. CDR1 and CDR2 (germline): SGHAT, FQNNGV. V lost 8 bases and J 0 bases, leaving 15 bases between the germline ends. The CDR3 nucleotides read TGTGCCAGCCGGCTGTTAGGGCCTAGCACAGATACGCAGTATTTT. It codes for CASRLLGPSTDTQYF.

This chain connects TRBV20-1 to TRBJ2-3; D unresolved. Germline V lookup: CDR1 DFQATT, CDR2 SNEGSKA (reference sequence). The CDR3 sequence is 16 residues long. V lost 1 base and J lost 4, with 18 bases in between. CDR3 DNA: TGCAGTGCTAGAGGGGTCAGCCAAAAGGTTCCAGATACGCAGTATTTT. Residues: CSARGVSQKVPDTQYF.